This passage covers 22 T cell receptor beta chains from one sample sequenced in a study of shared clonotypes between healthy human individuals. Some clones are missing from TCRdb's copy, which holds only in-frame ones; the method was immunoSEQ multiplex PCR. The data hold 2 million to 2.5 million clones, with roughly 95% observed a single time. CD45RO-negative, CCR7-selected cells formed the naive CD8 fraction, which excluded terminally differentiated effector memory CD45RA+ cells. Input material: naive CD8+ T cells sorted from blood. The receptors come from a man between 18 and 35 years old in good health.

The chain employs TRBV27 and TRBJ2-7; D is tentatively TRBD1 or TRBD2 (5 bases each). Germline CDR1 and CDR2: MNHEY and SMNVEV (reference sequence). V lost 2 bases, J lost 2 bases, and 10 bases lay in between. CDR3 size: 14 residues. CDR3 residues: CASSLTGTPYEQYF. The CDR3, as DNA: TGTGCCAGCAGTTTAACCGGGACCCCCTACGAGCAGTACTTC.

This sequence joins TRBV7-6 and TRBJ2-1; TRBD1 or TRBD2 may be the D gene (5 bases each). Germline-derived CDR1 and CDR2 are SGHVS and FNYEAQ. Trimming left V 2 bases short and J 10 bases short, with 24 bases between. The CDR3 is 17 residues long. For the CDR3, the DNA is TGTGCCAGCAGCTTATTAACCGGGACCGATGGGGTTTTAGAGCAGTTCTTC. Translation gives CASSLLTGTDGVLEQFF.

Worth noting for this clone: The junction departs from the called germline gene at one end, perhaps through a read error. The chain uses TRBV2 and TRBJ2-5, with 8 bases fitting TRBD2. From germline, CDR1 is SNHLY and CDR2 FYNNEI. The CDR3 spans 15 residues. The CDR3 here is CASSDPAGDQETQYF. CDR3 DNA: TGTGCCAGCAGTGATCCAGCGGGGGACCAGGAGACCCAGTACTTC. Based on the CDR3 plus reference TRBV2 and TRBJ2-5, the full variable domain is EPEVTQTPSHQVTQMGQEVILRCVPISNHLYFYWYRQILGQKVEFLVSFYNNEISEKSEIFDDQFSVERPDGSNFTLKIRSTKLEDSAMYFCASSDPAGDQETQYFGPGTRLLVL.

V gene TRBV27 combines with J gene TRBJ1-4; TRBD1 matches at 7 bases. There are 15 residues in the CDR3. Germline CDR1 MNHEY, CDR2 SMNVEV (reference sequence). V shed 6 bases, J shed 4 bases, and the junction held 8 bases outside the gene matches. Here the CDR3 DNA reads TGTGCCAGCAGCCTAAGGACAGGAGTTAATGAAAAACTGTTTTTT. This encodes CASSLRTGVNEKLFF.

The chain's CDR3 is CASSQDFFTGGYTEAFF. Written as DNA, the CDR3 is TGCGCCAGCAGCCAAGATTTTTTCACAGGGGGGTACACTGAAGCTTTCTTT. The J gene is TRBJ1-1, the V gene TRBV4-3, with 8 bases lining up with TRBD1. Germline V lookup: CDR1 LGHNA, CDR2 YSLEER. This CDR3 comprises 17 residues. The V and J ends lost 0 bases and 3 bases, in that order; junction bases with no gene match: 9.

This rearrangement joins TRBV10-2 to TRBJ2-3, with TRBD1 as a possible D gene (6 bases). CDR3 length: 14 residues. The V end lost 10 bases, the J end lost 1 base, and 15 bases lay between the germline ends. From germline, CDR1 is WSHSY and CDR2 SAAADI. CDR3 in amino acids: CATRTGSGTDTQYF. CDR3 sequence (DNA): TGCGCCACCCGAACAGGGTCAGGCACAGATACGCAGTATTTT.

The chain has TRBV28 and TRBJ1-4; D is uncertain. The CDR3 extends over 15 amino acids. With 6 bases removed from V and 0 bases from J, the gap between germline ends came to 11 bases. In germline, CDR1 is MDHEN, CDR2 SYDVKM. As DNA, the CDR3 is TGTGCCAGCAGCACCGGACGAGCAACTAATGAAAAACTGTTTTTT. It yields the protein CASSTGRATNEKLFF.

The chain links TRBV7-9 to TRBJ2-3, with 9 bases lining up with TRBD2. The ends lost 2 bases at V and 0 bases at J; junction bases unmatched: 6. The CDR3 is 17 residues long. From germline, CDR1 is SEHNR and CDR2 FQNEAQ (reference sequence). This CDR3 is CASSLTTSGLSTDTQYF. Here the CDR3 DNA reads TGTGCCAGCAGCTTAACGACTAGCGGACTTAGCACAGATACGCAGTATTTT.

The CDR3 loop is CASSQVPTSLGELFF. The CDR3 bases are TGCGCCAGCAGCCAAGTTCCTACATCTCTCGGGGAGCTGTTTTTT. V gene TRBV4-1 combines with J gene TRBJ2-2; D is ambiguous. The V and J ends lost 1 base and 7 bases respectively, with 13 bases between them. CDR1 is MGHRA, CDR2 YSYEKL, per germline. There are 15 residues in the CDR3.

This clone is a singleton in its sample. The chain uses TRBV9 and TRBJ2-7, with D perhaps TRBD1 (6 bases). CDR1 and CDR2 (germline): SGDLS, YYNGEE. The CDR3 is made up of 14 amino acids. Trimming left V 4 bases short and J 4 bases short, with 15 bases between. In DNA, the CDR3 is TGTGCCAGCAGCCCCGAAGGGGGTTCGTACGAGCAGTACTTC. It encodes CASSPEGGSYEQYF.

The rearrangement uses TRBV10-3 and TRBJ2-4; 7 positions match TRBD1. Germline trimming cut 10 bases from V and 5 bases from J; bases unmatched to any gene: 5. Looked up from germline, CDR1 is ENHRY and CDR2 is SYGVKD. This CDR3 has 12 amino acids. This chain's CDR3 is CATGTDQNIQYF. In nucleotides, the CDR3 is TGTGCCACCGGGACAGATCAAAACATTCAGTACTTC.

The gene calls are TRBV5-6 and TRBJ2-3, with D tentatively TRBD2 (5 bases). CDR3 size: 15 residues. V was trimmed by 4 bases and J by 2 bases, leaving 14 bases between them. Germline CDR1 is SGHDT and CDR2 is YYEEEE. The CDR3 loop is CASSPWTETTDTQYF. In DNA form, the CDR3 reads TGTGCCAGCAGCCCGTGGACTGAAACCACAGATACGCAGTATTTT.

In nucleotides, the CDR3 is TGCGCCAGCAGCCCCCAACGGACAGCGTTTTCCTACGAGCAGTACTTC. Protein sequence: CASSPQRTAFSYEQYF. V gene TRBV5-1 combines with J gene TRBJ2-7; D is possibly TRBD1 (6 bases). V was shortened by 4 bases and J by 1 base, with 18 bases between the two germline ends. CDR3 length: 16 residues. Germline V lookup: CDR1 SGHRS, CDR2 YFSETQ.

This chain joins TRBV4-1 and TRBJ1-4; TRBD1 agrees at 11 bases. The CDR3 runs to 15 residues. With 3 bases clipped from V and 8 bases from J, the junction kept 5 bases outside the gene matches. Germline V lookup: CDR1 MGHRA, CDR2 YSYEKL. In DNA form, the CDR3 reads TGCGCCAGCAGCCATCGGACAGGGGGCCTCGAAAAACTGTTTTTT. This encodes CASSHRTGGLEKLFF.

The chain has TRBV25-1 and TRBJ1-1; D is possibly TRBD1 (6 bases). Trimming took 1 base from V and 5 from J, leaving 14 bases between them. CDR1 is MGHDK, CDR2 SYGVNS, per germline. The CDR3 length is 15 residues. The CDR3 loop reads CASSESQGGRTEAFF. The CDR3 coding sequence is TGTGCCAGCAGTGAATCCCAAGGGGGAAGGACTGAAGCTTTCTTT.

The chain is built from TRBV29-1 and TRBJ1-2; possible D gene TRBD1, 6 bases. This CDR3 is built from 14 residues. Deletions cut 1 base from V and 3 bases from J, with 12 bases between. The V gene's germline CDR1 is SQVTM and CDR2 ANQGSEA. The CDR3 reads CSVEASGVDYGYTF. In DNA, the CDR3 is TGCAGCGTTGAAGCCTCAGGGGTTGACTATGGCTACACCTTC. Combining the CDR3 with reference TRBV29-1 and TRBJ1-2 gives the whole variable domain SAVISQKPSRDICQRGTSLTIQCQVDSQVTMMFWYRQQPGQSLTLIATANQGSEATYESGFVIDKFPISRPNLTFSTLTVSNMSPEDSSIYLCSVEASGVDYGYTFGSGTRLTVV.

The rearrangement joins TRBV4-3 to TRBJ2-7, with TRBD2 matching 9 bases. The J segment lost 3 bases and the V segment lost 0 bases, leaving 3 bases of the junction unmatched. Germline V gene sequence: CDR1 LGHNA, CDR2 YSLEER. The CDR3 is 15 residues long. CDR3 coding DNA: TGCGCCAGCAGCCAAGATGGGACTAGCTACTACGAGCAGTACTTC. Translated: CASSQDGTSYYEQYF.

This chain connects TRBV19 to TRBJ2-1; TRBD2 matches 12 bases. V gave up 3 bases and J gave up 6 bases; unmatched junction bases: 3. The CDR3 sequence is 15 residues long. Germline V gene data show CDR1 as LNHDA and CDR2 as SQIVND (reference sequence). The CDR3 coding sequence is TGTGCCAGTAGTATGGGACTAGCGGGCTCCAATGAGCAGTTCTTC. This encodes CASSMGLAGSNEQFF.

V usage is TRBV6-5 and J usage is TRBJ2-2, with unresolved D. Germline assignment: CDR1 MNHEY and CDR2 SVGAGI. The V end was cut by 2 bases, the J end by 2 bases, with 12 bases between. The CDR3 is made up of 16 amino acids. CDR3 amino acids: CASSYNPGFNTGELFF. The CDR3 DNA reads TGTGCCAGCAGTTACAATCCGGGTTTTAACACCGGGGAGCTGTTTTTT.

About this clone itself: Other DNA sequences from this sample encode an identical CDR3 as well. The chain joins TRBV27 to TRBJ2-1, with TRBD2 matching 9 bases. J gave up 2 bases and V 0 bases, and 2 bases lay outside the gene matches. CDR3 size: 16 residues. Per the germline V gene, CDR1 is MNHEY and CDR2 is SMNVEV (reference sequence). The CDR3 DNA sequence: TGTGCCAGCAGTTTATCAGCGGGGGGCACCTACAATGAGCAGTTCTTC. Translation: CASSLSAGGTYNEQFF.

The chain recombines TRBV7-9 with TRBJ2-5; possibly TRBD1 for D (6 bases). The CDR3 runs 14 residues. CDR1 and CDR2 (germline): SEHNR, FQNEAQ (reference sequence). Trimming took 5 bases from V and 2 from J, leaving 12 bases between them. CDR3 in amino acids: CASSTTGSQETQYF. For the CDR3, the DNA is TGTGCCAGCAGCACAACAGGGTCGCAAGAGACCCAGTACTTC.

The chain couples TRBV15 to TRBJ1-4; 7 bases line up with TRBD1. After removal of 5 bases from V and 0 bases from J, the junction contained 3 bases not matched to a gene. CDR1 and CDR2 (germline): LNHNV, YYDKDF (reference sequence). This CDR3 is 15 amino acids long. Written as DNA, the CDR3 is TGTGCCACCAGCGAGGGGGCGGCAACTAATGAAAAACTGTTTTTT. Protein: CATSEGAATNEKLFF.